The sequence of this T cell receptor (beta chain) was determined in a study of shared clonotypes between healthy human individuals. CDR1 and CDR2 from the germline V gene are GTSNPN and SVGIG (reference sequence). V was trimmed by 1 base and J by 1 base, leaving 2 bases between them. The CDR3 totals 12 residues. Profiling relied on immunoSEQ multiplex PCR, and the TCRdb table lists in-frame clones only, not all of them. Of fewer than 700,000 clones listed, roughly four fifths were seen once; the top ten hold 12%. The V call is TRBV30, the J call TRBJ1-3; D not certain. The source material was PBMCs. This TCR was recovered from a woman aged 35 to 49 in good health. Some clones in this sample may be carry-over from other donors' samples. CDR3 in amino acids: CAWSESGNTIYF. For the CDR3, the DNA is TGTGCCTGGAGTGAGTCTGGAAACACCATATATTTT.